This T cell receptor (beta chain) was sequenced in a study of cytomegalovirus exposure and HLA in healthy donors. The PCR was carried out with 60 Vbeta primers and 13 Jbeta primers. TCRdb's copy holds only in-frame clones and misses some; the assay was immunoSEQ multiplex PCR. Of 180,000 or so clones in the sample, 80% to 90% are singletons; the top ten hold about 9.3%. V was cut by 6 bases and J by 0 bases, with 6 bases left in between. Germline V gene sequence: CDR1 MNHNS, CDR2 SASEGT. The length of the CDR3 is 12 residues. V usage is TRBV6-1 and J usage is TRBJ2-7; no clear D gene. The receptor was derived from a man aged 18 to 29 in good health and CMV-seropositive. The sample was PBMCs. CDR3 sequence: CASRQSSYEQYF. The CDR3 nucleotides read TGTGCCAGCAGACAAAGCTCCTACGAGCAGTACTTC.